This T cell receptor (beta chain) is drawn from a study of human T cells and chemical hapten exposure. Looking at the study overall: There were weekly diphenylcyclopropenone doses to the scalp for patients throughout the roughly 24-week study.

This clonotype was recorded many times. The antigen is undetermined. Findings and limits, study-wide: Controls formed significantly fewer large CDR3 similarity clusters than expanded TCRs did.

The CDR3 is made up of 12 amino acids. CDR1 SQVTM and CDR2 ANQGSEA come from the germline V gene. The junction had 7 bases not matched to a gene; V was cut back by 6 bases and J by 5 bases. Time point defined: patch test 2, 6 weeks after DPC sensitization. Regarding treatment: therapeutic diphenylcyclopropenone sensitization with weekly scalp DPC. Every patch test was put on after a blood sample was taken. Separate cDNA molecules received unique molecular identifiers, which the library attached to them. Each CDR3 protein is one row after TCRdb ran MiXCR on the RACE reads. The sample lists 330,000 or so distinct CDR3 sequences; just under 6.5% were seen once.

Specimen: whole blood, collected in connection with sensitization to the hapten diphenylcyclopropenone (DPC). This chain uses TRBV29-1 with TRBJ2-7; 7 bases are shared with TRBD1. This TCR came from a woman between 18 and 29 years old with alopecia areata. Some clones in this sample may be carry-over from other donors' samples. The DNA of the CDR3 is TGCAGCGTAACCGGGACAGTCGACGAGCAGTACTTC. It encodes CSVTGTVDEQYF.